These 7 T cell receptor beta chains originate from one sample sequenced in a study of T cell changes during pregnancy in multiple sclerosis. Only in-frame clones appear in the TCRdb table, and some are missing; sequencing was by immunoSEQ multiplex PCR. The sample carries some 30,000 clones, about 91% recorded once. The input for sequencing was peripheral blood, taken in the first trimester of pregnancy. The receptor source for this set is a female donor in good health, enrolled as a control in a pregnancy study.

The chain links TRBV7-8 to TRBJ1-2; 7 positions agree with TRBD1. After removal of 1 base from V and 0 bases from J, the junction contained 2 bases not matched to a gene. This CDR3 spans 15 amino acids. Germline CDR1 SGHVS, CDR2 FQNEAQ. CDR3 protein: CASSLGGTANYGYTF. In DNA form, the CDR3 reads TGTGCCAGCAGCTTAGGAGGGACAGCTAACTATGGCTACACCTTC.

This chain joins TRBV28 and TRBJ1-2, with TRBD1 identical over 10 bases. CDR3 length equals 15 residues. V lost 4 bases, J lost 7 bases, and 9 bases stayed unmatched. From germline, CDR1 is MDHEN and CDR2 SYDVKM. The CDR3 DNA reads as TGTGCCAGCAGTTGGACAGGGGGGGAGAACGGTGGCTACACCTTC. Residues: CASSWTGGENGGYTF.

The chain couples TRBV18 to TRBJ2-5; TRBD2 matches 7 bases. Per the germline V gene, CDR1 is KGHSH and CDR2 is LQKENI. The V segment lost 3 bases and the J segment 7 bases; nucleotides outside the gene matches: 8. This CDR3 spans 14 amino acids. CDR3 coding DNA: TGTGCCAGCTCACCTAAAGCGTTAGCGGGGACCCAGTACTTC. Protein sequence: CASSPKALAGTQYF.

The chain combines TRBV12-5 with TRBJ2-7; tentative D call: TRBD2 (6 bases). The CDR3 has 14 residues. With 2 bases removed from V and 7 bases from J, the gap between germline ends came to 15 bases. The germline V gene encodes CDR1 LGHNT and CDR2 FRNRAP. The CDR3 nucleotides are TGTGCTAGTGGTTTGTCACGGGGGTTTTGGGAGCAGTACTTC. Translated, it gives CASGLSRGFWEQYF.

V and J are TRBV18 and TRBJ1-5, with D unclear. V was cut by 6 bases and J by 7 bases, with 16 bases left in between. This CDR3 contains 14 residues. Germline CDR1 and CDR2: KGHSH and LQKENI. The CDR3 loop reads CASSLRSGGQPQHF. In nucleotides, the CDR3 is TGTGCCAGCTCCCTCAGGTCCGGAGGCCAGCCCCAGCATTTT.

This chain uses TRBV6-6 with TRBJ1-2; a possible D gene is TRBD1 (6 bases). CDR1 is MNHNY and CDR2 is SVGAGI in the germline V gene (reference sequence). The germline V and J ends were trimmed by 2 bases and 6 bases, with 10 bases remaining between them. The CDR3 length is 13 residues. The CDR3 region has the DNA TGTGCCAGCAGTTACCGGGACATCAATGGCTACACCTTC. As protein: CASSYRDINGYTF.

V usage is TRBV11-3 and J usage is TRBJ1-2, with TRBD1 matching over 8 bases. CDR3 size: 13 residues. CDR1 is SGHNT and CDR2 is YENEEA in the germline V gene. The J segment lost 7 bases and the V segment lost 5 bases, leaving 6 bases of the junction unmatched. The CDR3 region has the DNA TGTGCCAGCAGCCCGACAGGGGAGGCTGGCTACACCTTC. Translating gives CASSPTGEAGYTF.